This TCR beta chain was captured in a study of T cell responses to AZD1222 COVID-19 vaccine. General study results and limits: Dominant at 160-218 and 743-854, vaccine-associated CD4 TCRs also spanned spike.

Concerning this clone itself: The antigen remains unidentified.

Data came from immunoSEQ multiplex PCR; TCRdb stores just in-frame clones and leaves some out. In the table there are 95,000 to 110,000 clones, roughly 90% of which are singletons. The V and J ends lost 3 bases and 3 bases respectively, with 15 bases between them. Germline assignment: CDR1 SGHDN and CDR2 FVKESK. The CDR3 has 16 residues. The gene calls are TRBV14 and TRBJ2-1; D unclear. Sample: peripheral blood, taken on day 0 of AZD1222 vaccination. The sequence was obtained from an adult in good health. CDR3 nucleotides: TGTGCCAGCAGCCAGAGATCTACCTCCCTCTACAATGAGCAGTTCTTC. The encoded protein is CASSQRSTSLYNEQFF.